This TCR beta chain was retrieved from a study of T cells after yellow fever vaccination. Study results and caveats: Detected again after the booster were most primary-vaccination clones, at about 96% CD4 and nearly 90% CD8.

CDR3 length: 15 amino acids. The germline V and J ends were trimmed by 2 bases and 1 base, with 9 bases remaining between them. Turning to this clonotype: No antigen is known for it.

Universal primer sites and UMIs were introduced during 5'RACE template-switching synthesis of TCR cDNA. MiXCR was run by TCRdb on the 5' RACE reads, yielding one entry per CDR3 protein. The sample holds approximately 260,000 distinct CDR3 sequences, roughly 5% seen once. The chain is built from TRBV12-3 or TRBV12-4 and TRBJ1-5; a possible D gene is TRBD1 (5 bases). The sequence derives from a man aged 18 to 30 who received the YFV17D yellow fever vaccine. The sequenced sample was CD4+ T cells sorted from PBMCs, obtained on the day of the yellow fever booster vaccination. CDR3 sequence: CASSLMGGSNQPQHF. For the CDR3, the DNA is TGTGCCAGCAGTTTAATGGGGGGGAGCAATCAGCCCCAGCATTTT.